This is a list of T cell receptor beta chains from one sample in a study of CD8 T cells in ankylosing spondylitis. From the 5' RACE reads, TCRdb called clonotypes with MiXCR, one entry per CDR3 protein. The sample yields around 430,000 distinct CDR3 sequences, under 20% seen once. Sequencing used blood, either unsorted or a sorted T cell fraction (not recorded which). Receptors were obtained from a male donor with ankylosing spondylitis. CDR3s include the opening cysteine and the closing phenylalanine or tryptophan. D genes are given only for firm matches. Only some rows state a clone size, as once, few, many or a class for expanded clones.

cdr3_nt cdr3_aa v_call d_call clone_size j_call
TGTGCCAGCAGCTTAGTGGACAGAAATTCACCCCTCCACTTT CASSLVDRNSPLHF TRBV7-9 . . TRBJ1-6
TGCAGTGCTAGAGATAGTCAAAGAAAAGATTCACCCCTCCACTTT CSARDSQRKDSPLHF TRBV20-1 . . TRBJ1-6
TGTGCCAGCAGCTTGGACGGGTCTAATGAGCAGTTCTTC CASSLDGSNEQFF TRBV11-1 . . TRBJ2-1
TGCAGTGCTAGAGAGTTAGCGGGAGTATTAGAGACCCAGTACTTC CSARELAGVLETQYF TRBV20-1 TRBD2 . TRBJ2-5
TGCAGTGCAGGGACTAGCGACAACTCCTACGAGCAGTACTTC CSAGTSDNSYEQYF TRBV20-1 TRBD2 few TRBJ2-7
TGCGCCAGCAGTGAGTCCAAAGGACCCGGGGAGCTGTTTTTT CASSESKGPGELFF TRBV10-1 . few TRBJ2-2
TGCGCCAGCAGCCAGGAACGGACAGGGAGTGTCGCTTTCTTT CASSQERTGSVAFF TRBV4-1 TRBD1 few TRBJ1-1
TGTGCCTGGAGTGCTCAAGAGACCCAGTACTTC CAWSAQETQYF TRBV30 . . TRBJ2-5
TGTGCCAGCAGACGACAGGGGGCGAGGACAGATACGCAGTATTTT CASRRQGARTDTQYF TRBV28 TRBD1 few TRBJ2-3
TGTGCCAGCAGAACAGGGGGGGCAAGCAATCAGCCCCAGCATTTT CASRTGGASNQPQHF TRBV12-3/TRBV12-4 TRBD1 . TRBJ1-5
TGTGCCAGCAGTGAGGCCGGGGGGGCGTACGGCTACACCTTC CASSEAGGAYGYTF TRBV6-1 . many TRBJ1-2
TGCAGTGCTATTCGACAGGGGGCGATGAACACTGAAGCTTTCTTT CSAIRQGAMNTEAFF TRBV20-1 TRBD1 few TRBJ1-1
TGTGCCAGCAGCGTCCGGGAGGGCCCGGCCGGGGAGCTGTTTTTT CASSVREGPAGELFF TRBV9 TRBD2 . TRBJ2-2
TGTGCTAGCAGCCCACCGGGATTGGGGGTGAATGGCTACACCTTC CASSPPGLGVNGYTF TRBV7-7 . . TRBJ1-2
TGCGCCAGCAGCTTGCGGGTGACTAGCGGGGGCATCTACGAGCAGTACTTC CASSLRVTSGGIYEQYF TRBV5-1 TRBD2 . TRBJ2-7
TGCAGTGCTAGCCGTAGCTACGCCCAAGAGACCCAGTACTTC CSASRSYAQETQYF TRBV20-1 . . TRBJ2-5
TGCGCCAGCAGCCCCCCCCGGACAGGAACAAGCACCGGGGAGCTGTTTTTT CASSPPRTGTSTGELFF TRBV5-1 TRBD1 . TRBJ2-2
TGTGCCAGCAGTCTTCAGGACCGCACAGATACGCAGTATTTT CASSLQDRTDTQYF TRBV28 . few TRBJ2-3
TGTGCCATCAGACCGGACAGGGGGGACTATGGCTACACCTTC CAIRPDRGDYGYTF TRBV10-3 TRBD1 . TRBJ1-2
TGTGCCAGCTCACCAGACAGCCGGGATAATGAGCAGTTCTTC CASSPDSRDNEQFF TRBV18 . few TRBJ2-1
TGTGCCAGCTCACCTCTAGAAGAGACCCAGTACTTC CASSPLEETQYF TRBV18 . . TRBJ2-5
TGTGCCAGCAGTTCACAGGGCTATGGCTACACCTTC CASSSQGYGYTF TRBV12-3/TRBV12-4 . many TRBJ1-2
TGTGCCAGCAGTCTCGGGTCTAAGGGAGTGAACACTGAAGCTTTCTTT CASSLGSKGVNTEAFF TRBV28 . . TRBJ1-1
TGCAGTGCTAGTTTAGGGGGGGTGGCAGATACGCAGTATTTT CSASLGGVADTQYF TRBV20-1 . few TRBJ2-3
TGTGCCAGCAGTTTAGGGACAGGGCTTAACTATGGCTACACCTTC CASSLGTGLNYGYTF TRBV12-3/TRBV12-4 TRBD1 many TRBJ1-2
TGTGCCAGCAGTTTAACAGGGTATGAGCAGTTCTTC CASSLTGYEQFF TRBV12-3/TRBV12-4 . many TRBJ2-1
TGTGCCAGCAGTGACTCTAGCGTAGCCGCCTACGAGCAGTACTTC CASSDSSVAAYEQYF TRBV6-2/TRBV6-3 . . TRBJ2-7
TGTGCCAGCAGCTTAAACTGGGCCTACGAGCAGTACTTC CASSLNWAYEQYF TRBV7-3 . . TRBJ2-7
TGCGCGGGCCAAGCGGGGGTCTCCTACAATGAGCAGTTCTTC CAGQAGVSYNEQFF TRBV20-1 TRBD2 . TRBJ2-1
TGCGCCAGCAGCTTGGCCGGGGAGGCAGATACGCAGTATTTT CASSLAGEADTQYF TRBV5-1 . many TRBJ2-3
TGTGCCAGCACCCCCCGGGAGGGGGCGGAAAACATTCAGTACTTC CASTPREGAENIQYF TRBV5-5 . few TRBJ2-4
TGTGCCAGCAGCTTGGAGGGACTAGCGGGAGAGACCCAGTACTTC CASSLEGLAGETQYF TRBV7-2 TRBD2 many TRBJ2-5
TGTGCCAGCAGTTACTCTCCCCACCGACAGGGTTTTACAGATACGCAGTATTTT CASSYSPHRQGFTDTQYF TRBV6-5 TRBD1 few TRBJ2-3
TGTGCCAGCAGTAGTTACAGGGTGAGCGACACTGAAGCTTTCTTT CASSSYRVSDTEAFF TRBV27 . . TRBJ1-1
TGCAGTGAAGAGACAGGGGCTAATGAGCAGTTCTTC CSEETGANEQFF TRBV20-1 TRBD1 . TRBJ2-1
TGTGCCAGCAGGGGGACGTACAATGAGCAGTTCTTC CASRGTYNEQFF TRBV12-3/TRBV12-4 . . TRBJ2-1
TGCGCCAGCAGCTTGGCAGCTAGCGGGGGGAATGAGCAGTTCTTC CASSLAASGGNEQFF TRBV5-1 TRBD2 few TRBJ2-1
TGCAGTGCTAGGGGGGGACGGCCCTACGAGCAGTACTTC CSARGGRPYEQYF TRBV20-1 . . TRBJ2-7
TGTGCCAGCAGTACAGGGACTGCTACTGAAGCTTTCTTT CASSTGTATEAFF TRBV12-3/TRBV12-4 . . TRBJ1-1
TGTGCCAGCAGCTCCCACACGAACACTGAAGCTTTCTTT CASSSHTNTEAFF TRBV9 . . TRBJ1-1
TGTGCCAGCAGTTCGGGAAGGACCTACGAGCAGTACTTC CASSSGRTYEQYF TRBV12-3/TRBV12-4 . . TRBJ2-7
TGTGCCAGCAGTAGGGGACTAGCGGGCTATCTTACCCAGTACTTC CASSRGLAGYLTQYF TRBV12-3/TRBV12-4 TRBD2 . TRBJ2-5
TGTGCCAGCTCACGGAACAGGGATCAGCCCCAGCATTTT CASSRNRDQPQHF TRBV18 . few TRBJ1-5
TGTGCCAGCAGTTGGGGGGGGGTCAGCTCCTACGAGCAGTACTTC CASSWGGVSSYEQYF TRBV27 TRBD2 . TRBJ2-7
TGCGCCAGCAGCCAAGATCGCTGGACAGGGTCGAGCTATGGCTACACCTTC CASSQDRWTGSSYGYTF TRBV4-3 TRBD1 many TRBJ1-2
TGCAGTGCTAAGAAGGAGGGGATTAGCAATCAGCCCCAGCATTTT CSAKKEGISNQPQHF TRBV20-1 . few TRBJ1-5
TGTGCCACCAGTGATTCCGGACTAGCGGGAGTATCTGAGCAGTTCTTC CATSDSGLAGVSEQFF TRBV24-1 TRBD2 few TRBJ2-1
TGTGCCAGCAGCCAGACGGCCTCTCGGAACACCATATATTTT CASSQTASRNTIYF TRBV3-1 . . TRBJ1-3
TGCGCCAGCGCGCTCGAACCCGGAGGAGGGAGGACTGAAGCTTTCTTT CASALEPGGGRTEAFF TRBV5-1 . many TRBJ1-1
TGTGCCAGCAGCCTCAGACAGGGAAGCTCCTACAATGAGCAGTTCTTC CASSLRQGSSYNEQFF TRBV7-9 TRBD1 few TRBJ2-1
TGTGCCAGCAGTTTGTTACAGGGTGTGGATCAGCCCCAGCATTTT CASSLLQGVDQPQHF TRBV28 . few TRBJ1-5
TGTGCCAGCACCCTTAGCGGGAGAGGGGGAAACAATGAGCAGTTCTTC CASTLSGRGGNNEQFF TRBV6-2/TRBV6-3 TRBD2 . TRBJ2-1
TGTGCTAGTGGTGCCGACAGCCACTCCTACGAGCAGTACTTC CASGADSHSYEQYF TRBV12-5 . few TRBJ2-7
TGTGCCAGCAGCTTAGGACTAGCGGGGGGCTCTACCAGCACAGATACGCAGTATTTT CASSLGLAGGSTSTDTQYF TRBV11-2 TRBD2 few TRBJ2-3
TGTGCCAGCAGTACAACTTGGGCCCGGACGGAGACCCAGTACTTC CASSTTWARTETQYF TRBV7-2 . . TRBJ2-5
TGTGCCACCAGCGGGGGCTATGGCTACACCTTC CATSGGYGYTF TRBV15 . . TRBJ1-2
TGCAGTGCAACTAGCGGGAGCTCCTACAATGAGCAGTTCTTC CSATSGSSYNEQFF TRBV20-1 TRBD2 few TRBJ2-1
TGTGCCAGCAGTTTGGGGGGGGTTATCGCGGGCTACACCTTC CASSLGGVIAGYTF TRBV12-3/TRBV12-4 . . TRBJ1-2
TGTGCCAGCAGCAGAATGGGACTAGCGGGATCAGGCGAGCAGTACTTC CASSRMGLAGSGEQYF TRBV7-8 TRBD2 many TRBJ2-7
TGCAGCGCCGGAGCCAGGGCGGATGGGACTGAAGCTTTCTTT CSAGARADGTEAFF TRBV29-1 . . TRBJ1-1